The source of this T cell receptor beta chain is a study of control samples from healthy donors and cancer patients (dated by TCRdb to 2018 to 2021). Inclusive of the bounding cysteine and phenylalanine, the CDR3 is 13 residues long. This entry keeps only the CDR3 DNA: 39 bases, framed from base 1. V is shortened by 3 bases, J by 7 bases, and the region joining them spans 7 bases. CDR1 is given as SEHNR and CDR2 as FQNEAQ, both from the germline V gene (reference sequence). The method was the immunoSEQ multiplex PCR assay. Held by TCRdb, this immuneACCESS table contains in-frame sequences only and omits some clones. Under half of the omission traces to an unresolved V gene where checked; the cause of the rest is unknown. Here the sample has about 130,000 clones; roughly 92% occur a single time. Of the sample, 5.5% is held by the ten largest clones. Comment on this clone: Its antigen has not been determined. Base-call qualities are not available, and no considerably larger clone is one nucleotide away.

The chain joins TRBV7-9 to TRBJ1-6, with no confident D gene call. The TCR sequence derives from a young man in good health. Sequenced sample: blood. The encoded CDR3 is CASSLSTNSPLHF. The DNA sequence reads TGTGCCAGCAGCTTGAGTACAAATTCACCCCTCCACTTT.